Listed below are T cell receptor beta chains from one sample, sequenced in a study of post-analysis software for immune sequencing data. Using its own MiXCR run on the PCR reads, TCRdb lists one record per CDR3 protein. Altogether about 820,000 distinct CDR3 sequences are present, approximately 57% being singletons, with the ten largest covering 4.6%. The sequencing sample was made of blood. These receptors were collected from a girl aged 10 to 17 with multiple sclerosis. CDR3s include the opening cysteine and the closing phenylalanine or tryptophan. The D gene is left open where the match is weak. Clone size is stated in some rows and not others, as once, few, many or a class when expanded.

>.|TRBV2|.|TRBJ1-2
TGTGCCAGCAGTGATAAAACCCCCACTGTATATGGCTACACCTTC
CASSDKTPTVYGYTF
>.|TRBV24-1|.|TRBJ2-1
TGTACCACCAGTGACCCTGGGGGGGGCGGCTCCTACAATGAGCAGTTCTTC
CTTSDPGGGGSYNEQFF
>few|TRBV20-1|.|TRBJ2-3
TGCAGCGTTGGGGGGATGTTTAGACAGGAGACTAGCACAGATACGCAGTATTTT
CSVGGMFRQETSTDTQYF
>few|TRBV9|.|TRBJ1-2
TGTGCCAGCAGCGAGGGAGGGGCGGCCTATGGCTACACCTTC
CASSEGGAAYGYTF
>.|TRBV11-3|.|TRBJ2-1
TGTGCCAGCAGCTTATCCGGGACCGATGAGCAGTTCTTC
CASSLSGTDEQFF
>few|TRBV5-5|.|TRBJ2-1
TGTGCCAGCAGCTTGGGCGAGGGGGCCTACAATGAGCAGTTCTTC
CASSLGEGAYNEQFF
>.|TRBV6-4|TRBD2|TRBJ2-2
TGTGCCAGCAGTGTTTTTCTAGCGGAGAACACCGGGGAGCTGTTTTTT
CASSVFLAENTGELFF
>.|TRBV5-1|.|TRBJ1-2
TGCGCCAGCAGCTTGGAACTGAACTATGGCTACACCTTC
CASSLELNYGYTF
>.|TRBV5-1|TRBD2|TRBJ2-1
TGCGCCAGCAGGTCTACCTCAGCGGGAGGTCCCTACAATGAGCAGTTCTTC
CASRSTSAGGPYNEQFF
>few|TRBV29-1|.|TRBJ2-1
TGCAGCGTTGAAAGCCTGGATGAGCAGTTCTTC
CSVESLDEQFF
>.|TRBV5-1|.|TRBJ2-3
TGCGCCAGTTTCCGGGGCCCGGCAGCAGATACGCAGTATTTT
CASFRGPAADTQYF
>few|TRBV4-1|.|TRBJ1-5
TGCGCCAGCAGCCAACCGGCCAATCAGCCCCAGCATTTT
CASSQPANQPQHF
>.|TRBV5-5|.|TRBJ1-5
TGTGCCAGCAGCCAATATAGCAATCAGCCCCAGCATTTT
CASSQYSNQPQHF
>.|TRBV20-1|TRBD2|TRBJ2-7
TGCAGTGCTAGAGATCCGCGGGTACAGCGGGAGAAGTCTGGCGAGCAGTACTTC
CSARDPRVQREKSGEQYF
>.|TRBV20-1|.|TRBJ1-6
TGCAGTGCTAGAGATAATTTCTCACCCCTCCACTTT
CSARDNFSPLHF
>few|TRBV6-5|.|TRBJ1-2
TGTGCCAGCAGTTTACAGGGTTCCCTAAACTATGGCTACACCTTC
CASSLQGSLNYGYTF
>.|TRBV5-1|.|TRBJ2-1
TGCGCCAGCAGGACGGACGTGCATGAGCAGTTCTTC
CASRTDVHEQFF
>few|TRBV29-1|.|TRBJ2-1
TGCAGCGTTGATGCAGGGTCGAATGAGCAGTTCTTC
CSVDAGSNEQFF
>.|TRBV11-2|TRBD1|TRBJ1-2
TGTGCCAGCAGCTTAGTCGGACAGGGAAACTATGGCTACACCTTC
CASSLVGQGNYGYTF
>.|TRBV12-3/TRBV12-4|.|TRBJ2-7
TGTGCCAGCAGTTTCTCCGTTTCCTACGAGCAGTACTTC
CASSFSVSYEQYF
>.|TRBV7-9|.|TRBJ2-4
TGTGCCAGCAGCCGGGAGGGACAGTCAGCCAAAAACATTCAGTACTTC
CASSREGQSAKNIQYF
>.|TRBV20-1|.|TRBJ2-7
TGCAGTGCTAGGCCCACGGGAGAACTCTACGAGCAGTACTTC
CSARPTGELYEQYF